These 21 T cell receptor beta chains originate from one sample sequenced in a study of CD8+CD57+ T cells in acquired aplastic anemia listed by TCRdb under 2018. The listed sequencing device is Illumina HiSeq 2000. Genomic DNA served as template for TCR beta VDJ combination and CDR3 sequence profiling. In-frame beta chains were kept once TCRdb had trimmed the public reads at Q25 with fastp and called clones with MiXCR. One record per CDR3 amino acid sequence lists the most common genes and DNA. Present in this sample are 120,000 or so distinct CDR3 sequences, about 40% of which were seen just once. Of the sample, 2% to 3% falls within the top ten clones. Expansion of CD8+CD57+ cells had been shown by flow cytometry in the patients chosen for sequencing. Sequences were obtained from sorted CD4+, CD8+, or CD8+CD57+ T cells (not recorded which) from PBMCs. The receptors shown here come from a human donor with aplastic anemia.

The V and J genes are TRBV5-4 and TRBJ1-1, with TRBD1 identical over 7 bases. This CDR3 has 14 residues. Germline V CDR1 and CDR2: SGHNT, YYREEE (reference sequence). The V segment lost 5 bases and the J segment 5 bases; nucleotides outside the gene matches: 9. The CDR3 sequence is CASSIQGVGTEAFF. CDR3 coding DNA: TGTGCCAGCAGTATTCAGGGGGTAGGAACTGAAGCTTTCTTT.

This clonotype was counted many times. This sequence joins TRBV15 and TRBJ1-2; D uncertain. Trimming shortened V by 5 bases and J by 4 bases, and 20 bases separated the two germline ends. Germline lookup yields CDR1 LNHNV and CDR2 YYDKDF (reference sequence). The CDR3 consists of 16 residues. The DNA for the CDR3 is TGTGCCACCAGCCCCAGAAGGCACCCGGAGGGCTATGGCTACACCTTC. It is translated as CATSPRRHPEGYGYTF.

This clonotype has a count of ten or more. The CDR3 coding sequence is TGTGCCAGCAGCTCTAGTCCCGGAAACACCATATATTTT. Amino acid sequence: CASSSSPGNTIYF. The V and J genes are TRBV7-7 and TRBJ1-3, with D unresolved. CDR1 is SSHAT and CDR2 is FNYEAQ in the germline V gene (reference sequence). The CDR3 extends over 13 amino acids. Trimming stripped 4 bases from V and 4 bases from J, with 8 bases between. Complete variable domain (other parts from reference TRBV7-7 and TRBJ1-3): GAGVSQSPRYKVTKRGQDVTLRCDPISSHATLYWYQQALGQGPEFLTYFNYEAQPDKSGLPSDRFSAERPEGSISTLTIQRTEQRDSAMYRCASSSSPGNTIYFGEGSWLTVV.

This clonotype was counted at least ten times. The rearrangement joins TRBV6-1 to TRBJ2-7, with unresolved D. V dropped 7 bases and J dropped 1 base, with 17 bases sitting between them. CDR1 is MNHNS and CDR2 is SASEGT in the germline V gene. The CDR3 length is 15 residues. The DNA of the CDR3 is TGTGCCAGCAACGAGGCCGGGCCAGTTTCCTACGAGCAGTACTTC. Its translation: CASNEAGPVSYEQYF.

In its sample, this clonotype was seen once. V gene TRBV20-1 combines with J gene TRBJ2-7, with a tentative D call TRBD2 (5 bases). The CDR3 is 12 amino acids. The V end was cut by 6 bases, the J end by 6 bases, with 15 bases between. Per the germline V gene, CDR1 is DFQATT and CDR2 is SNEGSKA (reference sequence). The CDR3 loop is CSAPGPSGEQYF. DNA of the CDR3: TGCAGTGCGCCTGGGCCGAGCGGCGAGCAGTACTTC.

This clonotype was counted ten times or more. The chain is built from TRBV5-1 and TRBJ1-1, with D possibly TRBD1 on 5 matching bases. The CDR3 consists of 15 residues. Germline CDR1 reads SGHRS; CDR2 reads YFSETQ. The V end lost 1 base, the J end lost 1 base, and 11 bases lay between the germline ends. CDR3 sequence (DNA): TGCGCCAGCAGCTTGATTCGTGGGACGAACACTGAAGCTTTCTTT. Translated: CASSLIRGTNTEAFF.

The V call is TRBV5-1, the J call TRBJ2-7, with 7 bases fitting TRBD2. The CDR3 contains 14 residues. The ends lost 2 bases at V and 2 bases at J; junction bases unmatched: 4. Germline V gene lookup returns CDR1 SGHRS and CDR2 YFSETQ. DNA for the CDR3: TGCGCCAGCAGCTTAGCGGGGACTCCCTACGAGCAGTACTTC. It specifies CASSLAGTPYEQYF.

With regard to this clonotype: The junction departs from the called germline gene at one end, perhaps through a read error. The chain uses TRBV10-3 and TRBJ1-5; D may be TRBD1 (6 bases). The CDR3 is made up of 17 amino acids. CDR1 and CDR2 from the germline V gene are ENHRY and SYGVKD. CDR3 in amino acids: CASSYRLGQTSNQPQHF. CDR3 nucleotide sequence: TGTGCCAGCAGTTATCGCCTTGGACAGACAAGCAATCAGCCCCAGCATTTT.

This chain connects TRBV6-1 to TRBJ2-1; 9 positions match TRBD1. The J call may be wrong; the DNA end is better matched by TRBJ2-7. CDR1 and CDR2 (germline): MNHNS, SASEGT. The CDR3 consists of 13 residues. The CDR3 is CASRQGAASEQYF. The CDR3 DNA reads as TGTGCCAGCAGACAGGGGGCGGCATCCGAGCAGTACTTC.

In this sample, this clonotype turned up a few times. The chain is built from TRBV5-1 and TRBJ2-2; 9 bases line up with TRBD1. Germline CDR1 and CDR2: SGHRS and YFSETQ. The CDR3 loop spans 15 amino acids. J lost 3 bases, V lost 4 bases, and 4 bases had no gene match. The CDR3 spells CASSERQGDTGELFF. CDR3 DNA sequence: TGCGCCAGCAGCGAGAGACAGGGGGACACCGGGGAGCTGTTTTTT.

The chain combines TRBV11-1 with TRBJ2-3; TRBD1 agrees at 8 bases. CDR3 length equals 16 residues. V dropped 4 bases and J dropped 0; count of bases not matched to a gene: 6. The V gene's germline CDR1 is SGHAT and CDR2 FQDESV (reference sequence). The CDR3 reads CASSWGTGASTDTQYF. The CDR3 DNA follows: TGTGCCAGCAGCTGGGGGACAGGAGCTAGCACAGATACGCAGTATTTT.

V gene TRBV29-1 combines with J gene TRBJ2-6, with D unresolved. V lost 8 bases to trimming and J lost 0 bases, with 11 bases between them. The CDR3 is 14 amino acids. Germline V gives CDR1 SQVTM, CDR2 ANQGSEA. The CDR3 loop reads CSSRTDSGANVLTF. The CDR3, as DNA: TGCAGCTCCCGGACCGACTCTGGGGCCAACGTCCTGACTTTC. The complete variable domain, with remaining parts taken from reference TRBV29-1 and TRBJ2-6, reads SAVISQKPSRDICQRGTSLTIQCQVDSQVTMMFWYRQQPGQSLTLIATANQGSEATYESGFVIDKFPISRPNLTFSTLTVSNMSPEDSSIYLCSSRTDSGANVLTFGAGSRLTVL.

This clonotype showed up many times. The J gene is TRBJ1-6, the V gene TRBV12-3 or TRBV12-4; D is unresolved. The CDR3 totals 15 residues. V was trimmed by 5 bases and J by 0 bases, leaving 8 bases between them. Here the CDR3 DNA reads TGTGCCAGCAGTCCCCATAGCTCCTATAATTCACCCCTCCACTTT. This sequence encodes CASSPHSSYNSPLHF.

The sample holds many counts of this clonotype. The genes are TRBV6-1 and TRBJ2-7, with D perhaps TRBD1 (6 bases). The CDR3 has 13 amino acids. The V gene's germline CDR1 is MNHNS and CDR2 SASEGT. V was trimmed by 4 bases and J by 1 base, leaving 8 bases between them. In DNA form, the CDR3 reads TGTGCCAGCAGTGCAGGGGCGTCCTACGAGCAGTACGTC. It is translated as CASSAGASYEQYV.

The rearrangement links TRBV25-1 to TRBJ1-4; TRBD1 might be the D (5 bases). Trimming left V 3 bases short and J 10 bases short, with 15 bases between. Germline V CDR1 and CDR2: MGHDK, SYGVNS. The CDR3 has 14 residues. The CDR3 region is CASSDGQGKGKLFF. In nucleotides, the CDR3 is TGTGCCAGCAGTGATGGTCAGGGAAAAGGAAAACTGTTTTTT.

This clonotype was recorded a few times. The chain carries TRBV27 and TRBJ2-1; tentative D call: TRBD1 (6 bases). V shed 3 bases and J shed 9 bases, with 21 bases lying between them. CDR3 size: 16 residues. CDR1 is MNHEY and CDR2 is SMNVEV in the germline V gene (reference sequence). The CDR3 DNA is TGTGCCAGCAGTTTGATAGGCCCACAGGGCCTCTCTGAGCAGTTCTTC. Encoded protein: CASSLIGPQGLSEQFF.

The sample holds many counts of this clonotype. The rearrangement links TRBV4-1 to TRBJ1-4; D ambiguous. Per the germline V gene, CDR1 is MGHRA and CDR2 is YSYEKL. V was pared by 4 bases and J by 7 bases, with 16 bases between. CDR3 length: 15 residues. The CDR3 coding sequence is TGCGCCAGCAGCCCCAGTGCTGGCCGCATTGAAAAACTGTTTTTT. This sequence encodes CASSPSAGRIEKLFF.

This clonotype was detected a few times. The genes are TRBV11-2 and TRBJ2-1, with TRBD2 matching over 12 bases. J gave up 6 bases and V 5 bases, and 2 bases lay outside the gene matches. The germline CDR1 and CDR2 sequences are SGHAT and FQNNGV. CDR3 length: 14 residues. CDR3 sequence: CASSRTSGINEQFF. Here the CDR3 DNA reads TGTGCCAGCAGCAGGACTAGCGGGATCAATGAGCAGTTCTTC.

This clonotype was counted between two and nine times. The chain employs TRBV5-1 and TRBJ2-6; D gene unclear. The CDR3 has 16 residues. The V and J ends lost 5 bases and 0 bases respectively, with 12 bases between them. Germline CDR1 is SGHRS and CDR2 is YFSETQ. CDR3 residues: CASSAISPSGANVLTF. In DNA form, the CDR3 reads TGCGCCAGCAGTGCAATCTCCCCCTCTGGGGCCAACGTCCTGACTTTC.

This clonotype was detected only a few times. This chain links TRBV5-4 with TRBJ2-1; D remains unclear. Germline V gives CDR1 SGHNT, CDR2 YYREEE (reference sequence). This CDR3 region has 12 residues. Trimming stripped 1 base from V and 11 bases from J, with 10 bases between. CDR3 residues: CASSLRETQQFF. The CDR3 DNA is TGTGCCAGCAGCTTGCGTGAGACGCAGCAGTTCTTC.

Worth noting for this clonotype: A read error may explain this, as a much larger clone is one base away. The chain joins TRBV30 to TRBJ1-5, with 7 bases matching TRBD1. The CDR3 loop spans 13 amino acids. Germline CDR1 GTSNPN, CDR2 SVGIG (reference sequence). The ends lost 1 base at V and 4 bases at J; junction bases unmatched: 1. CDR3 region: CAWSADRNQPQHF. CDR3 coding DNA: TGTGCCTGGAGTGCGGACAGGAATCAGCCCCAGCATTTT.